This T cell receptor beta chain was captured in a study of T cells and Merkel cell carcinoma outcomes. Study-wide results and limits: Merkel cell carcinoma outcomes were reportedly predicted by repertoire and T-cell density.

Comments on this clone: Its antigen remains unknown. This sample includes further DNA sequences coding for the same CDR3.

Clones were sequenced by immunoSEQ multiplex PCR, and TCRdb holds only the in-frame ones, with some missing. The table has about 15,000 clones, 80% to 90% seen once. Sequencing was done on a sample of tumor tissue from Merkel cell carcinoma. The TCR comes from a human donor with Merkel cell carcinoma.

CDR3 nucleotides: TGTGCCAGCAGCCCCCCGACCGGGGTGGCCGAAGCTTTCTTT. It translates to CASSPPTGVAEAFF. V and J are TRBV7-9 and TRBJ1-1; D not certain. The CDR3 runs to 14 residues. Trimming took off 5 bases at V and 8 bases at J, with 18 bases between the two ends. Germline CDR1 is SEHNR and CDR2 is FQNEAQ (reference sequence).